The 2 T cell receptor beta chains in this list originate from one sample, sequenced in a study of blood T cell repertoires in COVID-19 (dated by TCRdb to 2018 to 2020). Library preparation was by the immunoSEQ multiplex PCR assay. Held by TCRdb, this immuneACCESS table contains in-frame sequences only and omits some clones. Under half of the omission traces to an unresolved V gene where checked; the cause of the rest is unknown. Present in this sample are 65,000 to 85,000 clones, 85% to 90% of which were seen just once. 7% to 10% of the sample rests with the top ten. Sequences were obtained from peripheral blood. The receptors stem from a man in his forties or fifties with active COVID-19.

The chain has TRBV27 and TRBJ2-1; no clear D gene. V was shortened by 3 bases and J by 4 bases, with 16 bases between the two germline ends. There are 16 residues in the CDR3. CDR1 is MNHEY, CDR2 SMNVEV, per germline (reference sequence). The CDR3 is CASSFLLQADYNEQFF. In nucleotides, the CDR3 is TGTGCCAGCAGTTTTTTGCTTCAGGCAGATTACAATGAGCAGTTCTTC.

The chain employs TRBV11-3 and TRBJ2-1; TRBD2 aligns across 9 bases. With V trimmed by 3 bases and J by 2 bases, 11 bases remained unmatched. The CDR3 extends over 18 amino acids. Germline V CDR1 and CDR2: SGHNT, YENEEA. The CDR3 region has the DNA TGTGCCAGCAGCTTGACGGGTAGCGGGGGCCCACCCTACAATGAGCAGTTCTTC. Encoded protein: CASSLTGSGGPPYNEQFF. The full variable domain, rest sourced from reference TRBV11-3 and TRBJ2-1, is EAGVVQSPRYKIIEKKQPVAFWCNPISGHNTLYWYLQNLGQGPELLIRYENEEAVDDSQLPKDRFSAERLKGVDSTLKIQPAELGDSAVYLCASSLTGSGGPPYNEQFFGPGTRLTVL.